The T cell receptor beta chain under discussion was sequenced for a study of cytomegalovirus exposure and HLA in healthy donors (dated by TCRdb to about 2017). Notes on the research overall: According to an earlier analysis of a few hundred of the donors, 150 million to 200 million T cells yielded 117 million unique TCR beta sequences and about 300 Gb of sequence data. Roughly 290 gigabases of sequencing data and around 80 million unique TCR sequences made up an early release that covered several hundred HLA-typed donors. Of the 300 to 450 genotyped donors, approximately 81% were placed in the genetic ancestry cluster associated with self-reported Caucasian donors. The study was designed to test whether signatures of past pathogen exposure could be identified by cataloging public T cell receptors. The T cell repertoires of under 700 subjects were profiled by immunosequencing and related to cytomegalovirus serostatus. In addition to the first cohort of 500 to 850 subjects, a separate validation cohort of 100 to 150 different subjects was used. The study combined high-throughput TCR immunosequencing, statistical association of individual TCRs with disease status, and machine learning to predict cytomegalovirus infection status. In a later analysis, previously published TCR beta repertoires from several hundred donors were re-analyzed and high-resolution HLA genotyping was added so that TCR occurrence patterns could be studied. Rather than using new phenotypic data, the later analysis identified candidate immune exposures from TCR beta sequences and from how often those sequences occurred across donors. An earlier analysis of 500 to 750 of the donors applied high-throughput TCR beta sequencing to assess whether each TCR beta V gene segment acted as functional or pseudogenic. Donor age, sex, ethnicity and CMV serostatus were compiled together with the repertoire data. Genome-wide SNP genotypes for about 55% of the 666 donors were used in a later genetic analysis, which treated that subset as a discovery cohort. Every discovery cohort repertoire had been produced on one sequencing platform. Both class I and class II loci were covered by HLA typing, at four-digit resolution. The number of typed donors differed by locus: about 629-640 for A, B, C, DRB1 and DQB1; approximately 530 for DQA1; about 600 for DPA1; and approximately 450 for DPB1. Roughly five DR-DQ haplotypes were handled as single units for association and clustering, since linkage in the cohort was strong. Among a few hundred genotyped donors of the cohort, an average of roughly 240,000 unique TCR beta nucleotide sequences were sequenced per donor, around a sixth of them non-productive.

The library was made by the immunoSEQ multiplex PCR assay. For the multiplex PCR, a mixture combining 60 forward primers for TCR Vbeta segments and 13 reverse primers for TCR Jbeta segments was used. Amplification of the CDR3 region of rearranged TCR beta genes was performed with a multiplex PCR assay on genomic DNA. The Illumina HiSeq System was used to sequence the amplified TCR beta libraries as 87-base-pair reads. In the source study's methods: A later analysis tallied roughly 80 million unique TCR beta chains across the 600 to 700 repertoires, and some 10 million of those chains were shared by two or more donors. A nearest-neighbor algorithm error-corrected the raw reads and collapsed the reads into unique sequences, merging closely related sequences to remove PCR and sequencing errors. Alignment of CDR3 sequences to IMGT reference sequences was used to assign V, D and J gene segments. For a sequence to be retained, a match of at least six nucleotides was required to both a V gene segment and a J gene segment. A rearrangement was called productive if the CDR3 had no stop codons and remained in frame with V and J, and every other rearrangement was called non-productive. CDR3 was defined by IMGT convention, running from the second conserved V-encoded cysteine to the conserved J-encoded phenylalanine. The earlier analysis of about 610 of the donors excluded any sequence lacking an unambiguous match to a single V gene segment. An earlier analysis of around 600 of the donors classified V segments as functional when productive rearrangements were above 56.7% and as segregating when the standard deviation between donors was above 5%. To diagnose cytomegalovirus status from the catalog of TCR beta chain sequences, a statistical classification framework was built. In a later analysis, TCR nucleotide sequences were compared against IMGT/GENE-DB human TR gene sequences so that V and J genes could be assigned. The TCRdist pipeline was used in a later analysis to assign CDR3 sequences and most-parsimonious VDJ recombination scenarios. In a later analysis, every TCR beta chain was defined by the combination of its CDR3 amino acid sequence and its V-gene family, and reads without a unique V-gene family were dropped. A later analysis removed several hundred highly shared, low-generation-probability nucleotide sequences to deal with suspected cross-contamination and a sequencing artifact. In a later analysis, a clonal expansion index was calculated for each public chain from normalized within-repertoire ranks of inferred template counts. Generation probabilities in a later analysis came from a VDJ recombination model fitted to out-of-frame rearrangements, and those results were checked against IGoR. A later analysis scored TCR-TCR, TCR-HLA and TCR-CMV co-occurrence with hypergeometric tests, applying a repertoire-size bias correction to TCR pairs. False discovery rates were estimated in a later analysis by permuting HLA or CMV assignments 20 times. A later analysis grouped co-occurring TCRs with DBSCAN, adding TCRdist sequence similarity when clustering within HLA-allele-positive subsets. Repertoires with fewer than 30,000 or more than 120,000 public chains, plus five repertoires with anomalous nucleotide sharing, were excluded from co-occurrence clustering. As stored in TCRdb, this immuneACCESS dataset retains in-frame rearrangements with V and J assigned. A fraction of the clones does not appear; measured against another copy, unresolved V genes explain less than half of the discrepancy, and the remainder lacks a known reason. V, J and clone size derive from that table, while D and trimming were established from the DNA sequence. The sample table records some 150,000 clones; approximately 87% of these occur just once. The ten largest clones take up 1.5% to 1.9% of the sample.

A note on this clone: The specificity of this receptor is unknown. No per-base quality is available; no much larger clone lies one base away.

The cohort was made up of roughly 670 healthy bone marrow donors. At the time of sampling, all cohort members were nominally healthy, though unrecorded immune exposures were likely present. The donor was CMV seronegative and was included in the group of around 320 seronegative cohort members. Every donor gave a peripheral blood sample, and the peripheral blood mononuclear cells from that sample were used for TCR beta sequencing. Genomic DNA was extracted from the blood cell samples with the Qiagen DNeasy Blood Extraction Kit. The CDR3 holds 15 amino acids from the cysteine to the phenylalanine. The kept DNA is CDR3 alone, 45 bases in frame from the first base. Germline trimming: 2 bases from V, 5 bases from J; junction bases outside gene matches: 4. Reading the germline V gene gives CDR1 MGHRA and CDR2 YSYEKL. Results the study describes overall, beyond this receptor: The earlier analysis of approximately 560 of the donors excluded 15 to 20 rarely observed V segments, including chromosome 9 orphons, because counts were too low. An earlier analysis of 587 of the donors showed that most TCR beta V segments appeared in productive rearrangements either about 87% or about 30% of the time, which broadly matched IMGT annotations. In a later analysis, TCR association rates were found to vary across HLA loci, with the most associated TCRs seen for DRB1 alleles and the fewest for HLA-C alleles. In a later analysis, HLA-associated TCR beta chains were found to be more clonally expanded and to have lower generation probabilities than equally common non-associated chains. A later analysis reported that several top co-occurrence clusters appeared linked to parvovirus B19, influenza, CMV and Epstein-Barr virus. The authors suggested that the approach could potentially be extended to other disease states and immunological phenotypes. When HLA alleles, especially DR and DQ, strongly co-occurred, attributing TCR associations to individual alleles was difficult. According to a later genetic analysis, donors in an Asian-associated ancestry cluster had fewer N-insertions in productive TCRs than the roughly 700-donor mean. Across donors, most TCR sequences were observed very rarely, whereas some public TCRs were present in many individuals. Some IMGT-functional V segments, including TRBV6-2 and TRBV6-3, could not be told apart with the 87-base-pair reads, so those segments were excluded. A further reported finding was that TCR beta sequences accurately predicted the HLA-A and HLA-B alleles for most subjects in the first cohort. A cluster of highly shared sequence variants was judged likely to represent a technical artifact of the sequencing pipeline. The classifier was reported to diagnose cytomegalovirus status with high specificity and sensitivity in both the original and validation cohorts. The study listed 170 or so TCR beta chains as associated with cytomegalovirus. The only immune exposure information available for the cohort was CMV serostatus. Presence/absence analyses assumed roughly uniform sequencing depth across donors, an assumption that may not hold. A few of the identified cytomegalovirus-associated TCR beta chains were confirmed in vitro to be specific for cytomegalovirus antigens. At a false discovery rate of 0.05, a later analysis linked 16,000 or so TCR beta sequences to specific HLA alleles. This cohort had only TCR beta chains sequenced, and the lack of alpha or paired-chain data limited which features could be detected. HLA typing was unavailable for some donors at each locus, so association tests used only the typed subset. In a later analysis, most CMV-associated TCR beta chains were found to appear HLA-restricted, with HLA associations seemingly driven largely by CMV exposure. Correlated functional status among segregating V segments might be attributable to linkage disequilibrium, but an unknown experimental factor could not be ruled out. In a later genetic analysis, a missense DCLRE1C variant was associated with V-gene and J-gene trimming of TCR beta chains, and the association was replicated in an independent cohort.

Sequencing input: PBMCs. This receptor was taken from a middle-aged man in good health and CMV-seronegative. The chain employs TRBV4-1 and TRBJ1-2; the junction holds 11 bases that match TRBD1. CDR3 loop: CASSQRGQGAYGYTF. The nucleotides are TGCGCCAGCAGCCAACGTGGACAGGGGGCGTATGGCTACACCTTC.